One and the same sample provided the 5 T cell receptor beta chains below, sequenced in a study of shared clonotypes between healthy human individuals. Repertoires were generated with immunoSEQ multiplex PCR, while TCRdb's copy carries only in-frame clones and drops some. The sample records around 600,000 clones, around 96% being singletons. CD8 cells classed as naive were CD45RO-negative and positively selected for CCR7, excluding terminally differentiated effector memory CD45RA+ cells. The sample consisted of naive CD8+ T cells sorted from blood. These receptors came from a woman in her twenties or thirties in good health.

The chain joins TRBV2 to TRBJ1-1; maybe TRBD1 (5 bases). V was shortened by 5 bases and J by 1 base, with 11 bases between the two germline ends. CDR3 length: 14 amino acids. Per germline, CDR1 SNHLY and CDR2 FYNNEI. CDR3 bases: TGTGCCAGCAGTTCGGGACGTACGAACACTGAAGCTTTCTTT. Its translation is CASSSGRTNTEAFF.

This chain connects TRBV5-6 to TRBJ2-7; D ambiguous. The V gene's germline CDR1 is SGHDT and CDR2 YYEEEE. The CDR3 spans 13 residues. Trimming pared 6 bases from V and 2 bases from J, leaving 12 bases between. CDR3 residues: CASTDGQAYEQYF. In nucleotides, the CDR3 is TGTGCCAGCACCGACGGGCAGGCCTACGAGCAGTACTTC. Drawing the rest from reference TRBV5-6 and TRBJ2-7, the complete variable domain is DAGVTQSPTHLIKTRGQQVTLRCSPKSGHDTVSWYQQALGQGPQFIFQYYEEEERQRGNFPDRFSGHQFPNYSSELNVNALLLGDSALYLCASTDGQAYEQYFGPGTRLTVT.

This chain joins TRBV20-1 and TRBJ1-6, with unresolved D. The V end was cut by 0 bases, the J end by 10 bases, with 1 base between. This CDR3 region has 10 residues. The germline V gene encodes CDR1 DFQATT and CDR2 SNEGSKA (reference sequence). The CDR3 coding sequence is TGCAGTGCTAGAGACTCACCCCTCCACTTT. Amino acids: CSARDSPLHF.

The CDR3 nucleotides read TGTGCCACCAGCAGAACTCTAGGGACAGGGTACGAGGGGCGATACGAGCAGTACTTC. This gives the protein CATSRTLGTGYEGRYEQYF. The V and J genes are TRBV15 and TRBJ2-7, with 9 nucleotides matching TRBD1. V lost 2 bases, J lost 4 bases, and 18 bases stayed unmatched. This CDR3 has 19 amino acids. Germline V lookup: CDR1 LNHNV, CDR2 YYDKDF (reference sequence).

V gene TRBV13 combines with J gene TRBJ1-2; D gene ambiguous. Trimming removed 5 bases from V and 1 base from J, with 14 bases in between. The V gene's germline CDR1 is PRHDT and CDR2 FYEKMQ (reference sequence). The CDR3 is made up of 15 amino acids. The CDR3 loop is CASSLFAASNYGYTF. In DNA form, the CDR3 reads TGTGCCAGCAGCCTATTTGCCGCGAGTAACTATGGCTACACCTTC.